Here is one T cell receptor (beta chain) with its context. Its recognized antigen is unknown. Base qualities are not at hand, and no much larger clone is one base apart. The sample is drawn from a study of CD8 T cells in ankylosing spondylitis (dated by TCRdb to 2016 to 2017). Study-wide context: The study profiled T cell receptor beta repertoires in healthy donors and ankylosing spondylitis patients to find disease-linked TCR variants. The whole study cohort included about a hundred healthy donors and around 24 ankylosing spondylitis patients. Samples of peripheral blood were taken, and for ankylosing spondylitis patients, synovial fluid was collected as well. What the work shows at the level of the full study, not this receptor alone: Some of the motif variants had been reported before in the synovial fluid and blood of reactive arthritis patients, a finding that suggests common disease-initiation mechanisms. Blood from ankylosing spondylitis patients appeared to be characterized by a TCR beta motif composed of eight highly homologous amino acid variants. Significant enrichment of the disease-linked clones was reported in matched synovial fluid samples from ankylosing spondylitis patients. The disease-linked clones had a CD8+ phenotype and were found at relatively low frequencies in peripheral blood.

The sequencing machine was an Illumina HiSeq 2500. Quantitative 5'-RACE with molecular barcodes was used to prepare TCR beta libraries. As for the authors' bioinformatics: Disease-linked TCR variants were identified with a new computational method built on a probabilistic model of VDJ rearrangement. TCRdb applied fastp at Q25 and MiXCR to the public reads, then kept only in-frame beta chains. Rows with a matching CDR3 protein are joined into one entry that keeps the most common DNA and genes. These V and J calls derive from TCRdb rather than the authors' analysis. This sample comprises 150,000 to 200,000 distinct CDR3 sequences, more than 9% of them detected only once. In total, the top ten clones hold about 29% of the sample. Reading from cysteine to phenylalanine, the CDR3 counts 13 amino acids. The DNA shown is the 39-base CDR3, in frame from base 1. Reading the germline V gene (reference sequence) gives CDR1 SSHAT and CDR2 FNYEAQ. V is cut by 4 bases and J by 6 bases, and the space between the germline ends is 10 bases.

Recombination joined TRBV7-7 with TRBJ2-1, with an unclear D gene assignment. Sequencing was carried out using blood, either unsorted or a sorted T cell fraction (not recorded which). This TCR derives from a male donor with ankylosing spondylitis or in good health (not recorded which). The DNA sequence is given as TGTGCCAGCAGCTCCGATGTGGGCAATGAGCAGTTCTTC. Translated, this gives CASSSDVGNEQFF.